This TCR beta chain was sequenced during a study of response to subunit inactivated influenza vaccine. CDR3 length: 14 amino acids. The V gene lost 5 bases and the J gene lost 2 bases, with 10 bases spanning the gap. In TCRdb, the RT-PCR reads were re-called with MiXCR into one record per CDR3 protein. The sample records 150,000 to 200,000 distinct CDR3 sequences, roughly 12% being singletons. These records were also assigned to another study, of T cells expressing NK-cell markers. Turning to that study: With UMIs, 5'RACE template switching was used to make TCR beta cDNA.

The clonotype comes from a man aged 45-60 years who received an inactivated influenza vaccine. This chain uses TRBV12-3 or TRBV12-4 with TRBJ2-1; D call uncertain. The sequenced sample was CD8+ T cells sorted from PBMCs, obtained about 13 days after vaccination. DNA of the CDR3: TGTGCCAGCAGTCACAGTCACCCCTACAATGAGCAGTTCTTC. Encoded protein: CASSHSHPYNEQFF.